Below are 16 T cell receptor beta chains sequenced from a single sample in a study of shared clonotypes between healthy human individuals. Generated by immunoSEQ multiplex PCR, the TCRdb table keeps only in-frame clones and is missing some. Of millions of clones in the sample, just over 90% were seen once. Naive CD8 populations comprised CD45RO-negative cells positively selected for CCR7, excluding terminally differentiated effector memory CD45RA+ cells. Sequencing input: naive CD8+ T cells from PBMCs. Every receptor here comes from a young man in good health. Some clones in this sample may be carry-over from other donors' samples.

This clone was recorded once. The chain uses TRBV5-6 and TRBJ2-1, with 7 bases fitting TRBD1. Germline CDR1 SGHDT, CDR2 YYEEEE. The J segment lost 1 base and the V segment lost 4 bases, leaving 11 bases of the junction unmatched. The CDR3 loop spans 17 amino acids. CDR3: CASSIQGDRGSYNEQFF. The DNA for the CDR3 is TGTGCCAGCAGCATACAAGGGGACAGAGGATCCTACAATGAGCAGTTCTTC.

This CDR3 is CATTPGLGQYEQYF. In nucleotides, the CDR3 is TGTGCCACCACACCGGGACTAGGACAATACGAGCAGTACTTC. The gene calls are TRBV15 and TRBJ2-7, with 8 bases lining up with TRBD2. The CDR3 loop spans 14 amino acids. Per germline, CDR1 LNHNV and CDR2 YYDKDF (reference sequence). V was pared by 7 bases and J by 4 bases, with 9 bases of the junction left unmatched.

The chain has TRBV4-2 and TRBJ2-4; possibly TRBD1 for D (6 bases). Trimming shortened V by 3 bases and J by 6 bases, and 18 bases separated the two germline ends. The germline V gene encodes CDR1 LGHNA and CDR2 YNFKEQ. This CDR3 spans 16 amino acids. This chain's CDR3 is CASSQGAPVRRNIQYF. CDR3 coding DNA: TGTGCCAGCAGCCAGGGGGCCCCCGTGCGTAGAAACATTCAGTACTTC.

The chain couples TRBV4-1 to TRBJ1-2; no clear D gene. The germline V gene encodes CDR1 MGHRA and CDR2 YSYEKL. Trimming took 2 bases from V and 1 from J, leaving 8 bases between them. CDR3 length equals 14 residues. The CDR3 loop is CASSQLNSNYGYTF. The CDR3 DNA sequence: TGCGCCAGCAGCCAACTGAACAGTAACTATGGCTACACCTTC.

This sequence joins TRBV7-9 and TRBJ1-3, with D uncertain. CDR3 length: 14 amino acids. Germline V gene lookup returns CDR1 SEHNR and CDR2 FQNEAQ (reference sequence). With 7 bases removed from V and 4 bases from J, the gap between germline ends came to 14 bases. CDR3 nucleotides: TGTGCCAGCATCCCGGACGGGGTGGGAAACACCATATATTTT. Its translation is CASIPDGVGNTIYF.

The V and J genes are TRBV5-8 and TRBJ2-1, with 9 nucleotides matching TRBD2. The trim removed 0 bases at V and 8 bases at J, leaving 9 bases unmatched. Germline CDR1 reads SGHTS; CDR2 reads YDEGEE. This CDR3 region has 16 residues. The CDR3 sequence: CASSLAPGLATHEQFF. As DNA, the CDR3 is TGTGCCAGCAGCTTGGCGCCGGGACTAGCTACCCATGAGCAGTTCTTC. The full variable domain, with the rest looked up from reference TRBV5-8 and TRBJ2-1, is EAGVTQSPTHLIKTRGQQATLRCSPISGHTSVYWYQQALGLGLQFLLWYDEGEERNRGNFPPRFSGRQFPNYSSELNVNALELEDSALYLCASSLAPGLATHEQFFGPGTRLTVL.

CDR3 nucleotide sequence: TGTGCCTGGAGAGGGGGGAACGAAGCTTTCTTT. The encoded protein is CAWRGGNEAFF. This chain joins TRBV30 and TRBJ1-1; possibly TRBD1 for D (6 bases). The CDR3 runs to 11 residues. Germline values: CDR1 GTSNPN, CDR2 SVGIG (reference sequence). With 3 bases removed from V and 8 bases from J, the gap between germline ends came to 10 bases.

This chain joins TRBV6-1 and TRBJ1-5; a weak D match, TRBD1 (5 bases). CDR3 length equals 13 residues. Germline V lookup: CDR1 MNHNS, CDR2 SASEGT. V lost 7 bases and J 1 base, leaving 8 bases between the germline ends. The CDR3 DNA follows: TGTGCCAGCACCCCAGGGAGCAATCAGCCCCAGCATTTT. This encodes CASTPGSNQPQHF.

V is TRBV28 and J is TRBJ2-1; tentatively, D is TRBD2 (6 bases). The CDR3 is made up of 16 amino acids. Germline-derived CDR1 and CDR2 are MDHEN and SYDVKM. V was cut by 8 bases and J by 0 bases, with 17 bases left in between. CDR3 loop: CASGGEAASSYNEQFF. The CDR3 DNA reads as TGTGCCAGCGGAGGGGAGGCGGCGAGCTCCTACAATGAGCAGTTCTTC.

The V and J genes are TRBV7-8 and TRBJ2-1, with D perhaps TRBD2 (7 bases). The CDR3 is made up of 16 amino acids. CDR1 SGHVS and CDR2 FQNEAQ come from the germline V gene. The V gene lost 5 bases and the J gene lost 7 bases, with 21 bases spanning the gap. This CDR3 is CASSEPRGGTWNEQFF. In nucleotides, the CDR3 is TGTGCCAGCAGCGAACCGAGGGGGGGAACGTGGAATGAGCAGTTCTTC.

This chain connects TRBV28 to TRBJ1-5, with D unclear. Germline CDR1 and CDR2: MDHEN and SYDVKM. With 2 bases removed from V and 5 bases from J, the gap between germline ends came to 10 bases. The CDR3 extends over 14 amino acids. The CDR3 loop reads CASSLPRTHQPQHF. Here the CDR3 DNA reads TGTGCCAGCAGTTTACCCCGGACCCATCAGCCCCAGCATTTT.

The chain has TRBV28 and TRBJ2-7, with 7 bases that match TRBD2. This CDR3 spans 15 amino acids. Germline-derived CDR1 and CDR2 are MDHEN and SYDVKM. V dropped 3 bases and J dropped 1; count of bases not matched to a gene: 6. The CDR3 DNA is TGTGCCAGCAGTTTCGGGACTACAAATTCCTACGAGCAGTACTTC. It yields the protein CASSFGTTNSYEQYF.

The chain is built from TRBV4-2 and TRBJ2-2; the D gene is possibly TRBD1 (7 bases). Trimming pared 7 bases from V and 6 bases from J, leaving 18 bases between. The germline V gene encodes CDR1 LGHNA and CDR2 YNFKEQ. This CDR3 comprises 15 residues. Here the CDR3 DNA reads TGTGCCAGCAATCAGGGGGGAGAGGTGGCCGGGGAGCTGTTTTTT. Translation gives CASNQGGEVAGELFF.

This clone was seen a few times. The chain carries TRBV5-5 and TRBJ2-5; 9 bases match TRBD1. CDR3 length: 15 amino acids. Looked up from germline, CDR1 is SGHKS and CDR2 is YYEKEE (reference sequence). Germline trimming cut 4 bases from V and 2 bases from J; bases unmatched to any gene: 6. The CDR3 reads CASSGGDREQETQYF. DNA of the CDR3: TGTGCCAGCAGCGGGGGGGACAGGGAGCAAGAGACCCAGTACTTC.

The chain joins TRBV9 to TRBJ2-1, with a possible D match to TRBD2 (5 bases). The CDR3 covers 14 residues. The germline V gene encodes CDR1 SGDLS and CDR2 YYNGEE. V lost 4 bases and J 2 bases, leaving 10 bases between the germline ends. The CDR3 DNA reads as TGTGCCAGCAGCCCTAGCACAGCCTACAATGAGCAGTTCTTC. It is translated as CASSPSTAYNEQFF.

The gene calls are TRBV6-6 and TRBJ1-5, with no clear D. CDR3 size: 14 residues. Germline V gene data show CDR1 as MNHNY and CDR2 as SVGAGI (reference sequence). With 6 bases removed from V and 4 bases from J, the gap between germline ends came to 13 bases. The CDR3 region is CASRNWTANQPQHF. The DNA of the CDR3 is TGTGCCAGCAGGAATTGGACGGCGAATCAGCCCCAGCATTTT.